The rows below give T cell receptor beta chains drawn from one sample of a study of T-cell reconstitution after alpha-beta-depleted transplantation in children. Each CDR3 protein gets one entry after TCRdb re-called the PCR reads with MiXCR. The table lists about 490,000 distinct CDR3 sequences, roughly a tenth of them singletons. Source: PBMCs, taken before TCRalphabeta/CD19-depleted stem cell transplant. The origin of the receptors is a child aged 2-15 years with inherited bone marrow failure, due to receive a stem cell transplant. Each CDR3 is given with its conserved first and last residue. A D gene is named only where the DNA matches it firmly. A clone size is listed for some rows: how often the clone was seen (once, few, many), or a class if it is expanded.

D gene,V gene,J gene,clone size,CDR3 DNA,CDR3 protein
-,TRBV12-3/TRBV12-4,TRBJ2-5,many,TGTGCCAGCAGACCTTCGGAGGAGACCCAGTACTTC,CASRPSEETQYF
-,TRBV19,TRBJ2-3,-,TGTGCCAGTAGTACCAAGCGGTCTAGCACAGATACGCAGTATTTT,CASSTKRSSTDTQYF
TRBD2,TRBV6-5,TRBJ2-3,-,TGTGCCAGCACCCTGACTAGCGGCGGCACAGATACGCAGTATTTT,CASTLTSGGTDTQYF
-,TRBV12-3/TRBV12-4,TRBJ2-7,few,TGTGCCAGCAGTGCCGGGGGGCGCGCCTACGAGCAGTACTTC,CASSAGGRAYEQYF
TRBD1,TRBV6-2/TRBV6-3,TRBJ1-5,many,TGTGCCAGCAGTCCCGGGACAGGGGACTTGGGCAATCAGCCCCAGCATTTT,CASSPGTGDLGNQPQHF
-,TRBV29-1,TRBJ2-3,many,TGCAGCGTTGAGGGCCCCGCGGGGGCGGGAGATACGCAGTATTTT,CSVEGPAGAGDTQYF
-,TRBV7-2,TRBJ2-1,many,TGTGCCAGCAGCTTAGTCAAGCTCAGAAATGAGCAGTTCTTC,CASSLVKLRNEQFF
-,TRBV10-3,TRBJ2-3,-,TGTGCCATCAGTGTCGGGAGTCTTGCGGATACGCAGTATTTT,CAISVGSLADTQYF
-,TRBV12-2,TRBJ2-7,few,TGTGCAAGTCGCTTAGTATCGCGGCGGGAGTGGTTCGAGCAGTACTTC,CASRLVSRREWFEQYF
-,TRBV10-3,TRBJ2-1,many,TGTGCCATCAGGGACGAGGGCAGCAATGAGCAGTTCTTC,CAIRDEGSNEQFF
TRBD2,TRBV12-3/TRBV12-4,TRBJ2-1,many,TGTGCCAGCAGTTTCGTAGCGGGAGGCCACCTCGGGTGGCAGTTCTTC,CASSFVAGGHLGWQFF
TRBD2,TRBV13,TRBJ2-5,many,TGTGCCAGCAGCCCGGGACTAGCGGAAGAGACCCAGTACTTC,CASSPGLAEETQYF
-,TRBV20-1,TRBJ2-1,many,TGCAGTGCTAGTAGCCTAATCAATGAGCAGTTCTTC,CSASSLINEQFF
-,TRBV28,TRBJ2-1,-,TGTGCCTCTGAGGGGGAGAGGCTAGGAAATGAGCAGTTCTTC,CASEGERLGNEQFF
-,TRBV20-1,TRBJ2-1,many,TGCAGTCCAAAAAGGATGAGCGATGAGCAGTTCTTC,CSPKRMSDEQFF
-,TRBV6-1,TRBJ2-5,-,TGTGCCAGCAGTGTGGGGTGGGCAGGGCAAGAGACCCAGTACTTC,CASSVGWAGQETQYF
-,TRBV15,TRBJ1-2,-,TGTGCCACCAGCAGAGATTGGACCCGCTATGGCTACACCTTC,CATSRDWTRYGYTF
TRBD2,TRBV18,TRBJ2-1,many,TGTGCCAGCTCACCGCGGACTAGCGGGGACAATGAGCAGTTCTTC,CASSPRTSGDNEQFF
TRBD1,TRBV5-1,TRBJ2-7,many,TGCGCCAGCAGCGCGGGACAGGGTCTTTACGAGCAGTACTTC,CASSAGQGLYEQYF
-,TRBV20-1,TRBJ2-3,few,TGCAGTGCTACGCCGGGACCCCGCACAGATACGCAGTATTTT,CSATPGPRTDTQYF
-,TRBV18,TRBJ2-5,many,TGTGCCAGCTCACCACGTGTTCTGGAGACCCAGTACTTC,CASSPRVLETQYF
TRBD1,TRBV29-1,TRBJ2-3,many,TGCAGCGTGACAGGGGGTCTTGGAGATACGCAGTATTTT,CSVTGGLGDTQYF
-,TRBV20-1,TRBJ2-5,many,TGCAGTGCTACCTTCCAAGAGACCCAGTACTTC,CSATFQETQYF
-,TRBV14,TRBJ2-1,many,TGTGCCAGCAGCCATGAGGCCGCGATCTCCTACAATGAGCAGTTCTTC,CASSHEAAISYNEQFF
TRBD1,TRBV5-5,TRBJ1-1,many,TGTGCCAGCAGCTTGGCCGGGACAGGGGGAACTCTGGGCACTGAAGCTTTCTTT,CASSLAGTGGTLGTEAFF
-,TRBV11-2,TRBJ2-2,-,TGTGCCAGCAGCTTACCGCCGTGGGAAATCACCGGGGAGCTGTTTTTT,CASSLPPWEITGELFF
-,TRBV25-1,TRBJ2-5,many,TGTGCCAGCAGGACGGGGGAGACCCAGTACTTC,CASRTGETQYF
TRBD2,TRBV7-9,TRBJ2-7,few,TGTGCCAGCAGCCGAAGGGAGCGGGAGTTCGCCTACGAGCAGTACTTC,CASSRREREFAYEQYF
-,TRBV4-3,TRBJ2-7,many,TGCGCCAGCAGCCTAAGCACAGGGAGCCACGAGCAGTACTTC,CASSLSTGSHEQYF
-,TRBV6-1,TRBJ2-1,many,TGTGCCAGCAGCAACCTGGGGCTTTACAATGAGCAGTTCTTC,CASSNLGLYNEQFF
TRBD2,TRBV12-3/TRBV12-4,TRBJ2-1,many,TGTGCCAGCAGCCCTGGGGAGGGTTGGAATGAGCAGTTCTTC,CASSPGEGWNEQFF
TRBD1,TRBV11-2,TRBJ2-2,-,TGTGCCAGCAGCTTAAACAGGGGGCGACCCGGGGAGCTGTTTTTT,CASSLNRGRPGELFF
TRBD1,TRBV27,TRBJ2-7,many,TGTGCCAGCAGTAACAGGGGGGCCTACGAGCAGTACTTC,CASSNRGAYEQYF
-,TRBV20-1,TRBJ2-1,-,TGCAGTGCTAAGAACAATGAGCAGTTCTTC,CSAKNNEQFF
-,TRBV7-2,TRBJ2-1,-,TGTGCCAGCAGCTTAGGTGGACCCCCAACCTACAATGAGCAGTTCTTC,CASSLGGPPTYNEQFF
-,TRBV29-1,TRBJ1-1,-,TGCAGCGTTGTAGTGGGGGCGAACACTGAAGCTTTCTTT,CSVVVGANTEAFF
-,TRBV5-1,TRBJ1-1,many,TGCGCCAGCAGCGACAGGACAGACACTGAAGCTTTCTTT,CASSDRTDTEAFF